The present entry profiles one T cell receptor beta chain with its context. Its antigen is still unknown. This entry is derived from a study of blood T cells in healthy people across ages. Study findings and constraints: Diversity estimates from one million T cells were considered underestimates.

PCR was performed a second time for about 7 to 12 cycles using a sample-barcoded 5' primer and a J-beta primer mix. TCRdb fed the 5' RACE reads into MiXCR, producing one record per CDR3 protein. The sample holds more than 800,000 distinct CDR3 sequences, over 35% seen once. Sequencing used blood. The source of this sequence is a woman aged 55-75 years in good health.

Written as DNA, the CDR3 is TGTGCCAGCAGTTTCGACGGGCCGGCCTACGAGCAGTACTTC. Protein product: CASSFDGPAYEQYF. The rearrangement uses TRBV12-3 or TRBV12-4 and TRBJ2-7; D not resolved. This CDR3 region has 14 residues. The germline V and J ends were trimmed by 3 bases and 2 bases, with 11 bases remaining between them.